One and the same sample provided the 32 T cell receptor beta chains below, sequenced in a study of blood T cell repertoires in COVID-19. This table comes from immunoSEQ multiplex PCR, and its TCRdb copy is limited to in-frame clones, with some not included. Of 150,000 to 200,000 clones detected, about 90% appear once; the ten largest clones hold approximately 11%. The sample taken for sequencing was peripheral blood. The receptors stem from a woman in her sixties or seventies with COVID-19, enrolled during active disease.

V gene TRBV5-4 combines with J gene TRBJ1-1, with a tentative D call TRBD1 (5 bases). Trimming took off 10 bases at V and 0 bases at J, with 10 bases between the two ends. The CDR3 consists of 12 residues. The germline gives CDR1 SGHNT, CDR2 YYREEE (reference sequence). CDR3 coding DNA: TGTGCCGGAAGGGGCGTGAACACTGAAGCTTTCTTT. Translation gives CAGRGVNTEAFF.

The sample holds one count of this clone. This chain joins TRBV5-4 and TRBJ2-1, with TRBD1 matching 11 bases. Losses at the gene ends were 3 bases for V and 8 bases for J; bases not matched to a gene: 4. Looked up from germline, CDR1 is SGHNT and CDR2 is YYREEE (reference sequence). The CDR3 length is 14 residues. This CDR3 reads CASSWGQGGDEQFF. The CDR3 DNA follows: TGTGCCAGCAGCTGGGGACAGGGGGGCGATGAGCAGTTCTTC.

V gene TRBV19 combines with J gene TRBJ1-3; tentatively, D is TRBD1 (6 bases). CDR3 length: 13 residues. Germline lookup yields CDR1 LNHDA and CDR2 SQIVND (reference sequence). V lost 7 bases to trimming and J lost 4 bases, with 11 bases between them. CDR3 sequence (DNA): TGTGCCAGTATACAGGGCCCAGGAAACACCATATATTTT. Protein: CASIQGPGNTIYF.

The genes are TRBV5-6 and TRBJ1-1; 7 nucleotides match TRBD1. Trimming took 6 bases from V and 0 from J; bases not matched to a gene: 8. Germline lookup yields CDR1 SGHDT and CDR2 YYEEEE. The CDR3 length is 15 residues. In DNA form, the CDR3 reads TGTGCCAGCATCTTCGGGGACAGCATGAACACTGAAGCTTTCTTT. Protein product: CASIFGDSMNTEAFF.

The genes are TRBV11-3 and TRBJ2-3, with TRBD1 matching over 11 bases. Per the germline V gene, CDR1 is SGHNT and CDR2 is YENEEA. The CDR3 covers 17 residues. The trim removed 3 bases at V and 3 bases at J, leaving 8 bases unmatched. The CDR3 here is CASSFWPGQGVTDTQYF. The CDR3 DNA reads as TGTGCCAGCAGCTTCTGGCCGGGACAGGGGGTAACAGATACGCAGTATTTT.

The chain uses TRBV7-6 and TRBJ2-3, with 11 nucleotides matching TRBD2. Germline V gene sequence: CDR1 SGHVS, CDR2 FNYEAQ. The CDR3 has 20 amino acids. Trimming took 2 bases from V and 0 from J; bases not matched to a gene: 13. The CDR3: CASSLRGRLAGGWSTDTQYF. The CDR3 coding sequence is TGTGCCAGCAGCTTACGTGGGCGGCTAGCGGGAGGCTGGAGCACAGATACGCAGTATTTT.

The chain employs TRBV13 and TRBJ1-4, with 9 nucleotides matching TRBD1. Germline CDR1 is PRHDT and CDR2 is FYEKMQ (reference sequence). Trimming at V came to 5 bases and at J to 4 bases, leaving 11 bases not matched to a gene. The CDR3 extends over 17 amino acids. The CDR3 loop reads CASSAGQGYYDNEKLFF. CDR3 coding DNA: TGTGCCAGCAGCGCCGGACAGGGGTACTATGATAATGAAAAACTGTTTTTT. Supplemented by reference TRBV13 and TRBJ1-4, the full variable domain reads AAGVIQSPRHLIKEKRETATLKCYPIPRHDTVYWYQQGPGQDPQFLISFYEKMQSDKGSIPDRFSAQQFSDYHSELNMSSLELGDSALYFCASSAGQGYYDNEKLFFGSGTQLSVL.

The rearrangement joins TRBV7-9 to TRBJ1-3; D gene ambiguous. There are 14 residues in the CDR3. V lost 6 bases to trimming and J lost 1 base, with 10 bases between them. Per germline, CDR1 SEHNR and CDR2 FQNEAQ (reference sequence). CDR3 amino acids: CASRPNRSGNTIYF. The CDR3 nucleotides are TGTGCCAGCAGACCGAACAGATCTGGAAACACCATATATTTT. The complete variable domain, with remaining parts taken from reference TRBV7-9 and TRBJ1-3, reads DTGVSQNPRHKITKRGQNVTFRCDPISEHNRLYWYRQTLGQGPEFLTYFQNEAQLEKSRLLSDRFSAERPKGSFSTLEIQRTEQGDSAMYLCASRPNRSGNTIYFGEGSWLTVV.

This chain joins TRBV19 and TRBJ1-5; a weak D match, TRBD1 (6 bases). The V end was cut by 7 bases, the J end by 0 bases, with 16 bases between. Germline values: CDR1 LNHDA, CDR2 SQIVND (reference sequence). This CDR3 has 16 amino acids. The CDR3 nucleotides are TGTGCCAGTACGGACAGTGGGACCTATAGCAATCAGCCCCAGCATTTT. It encodes CASTDSGTYSNQPQHF.

The V gene is TRBV7-2, the J gene TRBJ1-2; TRBD1 aligns across 7 bases. Trimming took 8 bases from V and 4 from J; bases not matched to a gene: 10. The CDR3 totals 14 residues. CDR1 and CDR2 (germline): SGHTA, FQGNSA. CDR3 nucleotides: TGTGCCAGCTTTGGTGGGTCAGGGGGCTATGGCTACACCTTC. Protein product: CASFGGSGGYGYTF.

The chain employs TRBV9 and TRBJ2-1; the match to TRBD2 covers 10 bases. This CDR3 region has 17 residues. Germline V gene sequence: CDR1 SGDLS, CDR2 YYNGEE. V lost 4 bases to trimming and J lost 6 bases; unmatched junction nucleotides: 13. The CDR3 DNA is TGTGCCAGCAGCCCGAGCGGGGCGGCTAGCGGGAGCAATGAGCAGTTCTTC. Translating it yields CASSPSGAASGSNEQFF. Combining the CDR3 with reference TRBV9 and TRBJ2-1 gives the whole variable domain DSGVTQTPKHLITATGQRVTLRCSPRSGDLSVYWYQQSLDQGLQFLIQYYNGEERAKGNILERFSAQQFPDLHSELNLSSLELGDSALYFCASSPSGAASGSNEQFFGPGTRLTVL.

The gene calls are TRBV30 and TRBJ2-7; D not resolved. CDR1 is GTSNPN, CDR2 SVGIG, per germline (reference sequence). This CDR3 is built from 11 residues. Trimming left V 0 bases short and J 3 bases short, with 3 bases between. CDR3 bases: TGTGCCTGGAGTGTATACTACGAGCAGTACTTC. Translation: CAWSVYYEQYF. The full variable domain, its missing parts supplied by reference TRBV30 and TRBJ2-7, is SQTIHQWPATLVQPVGSPLSLECTVEGTSNPNLYWYRQAAGRGLQLLFYSVGIGQISSEVPQNLSASRPQDRQFILSSKKLLLSDSGFYLCAWSVYYEQYFGPGTRLTVT.

CDR3 nucleotides: TGTGCCAGCAGCTTTTACAGGGGGTATCAGCCCCAGCATTTT. Protein: CASSFYRGYQPQHF. V gene TRBV5-6 combines with J gene TRBJ1-5; 8 nucleotides align to TRBD1. Germline V lookup: CDR1 SGHDT, CDR2 YYEEEE. This CDR3 has 14 residues. V was clipped by 2 bases and J by 5 bases; unmatched bases: 3.

The rearrangement uses TRBV5-1 and TRBJ2-5; D is perhaps TRBD1 (5 bases). V was cut by 4 bases and J by 2 bases, with 15 bases left in between. Germline assignment: CDR1 SGHRS and CDR2 YFSETQ. CDR3 length: 15 amino acids. CDR3 nucleotides: TGCGCCAGCAGCCGACAGACGTTTTCGCAAGAGACCCAGTACTTC. This gives the protein CASSRQTFSQETQYF.

This clone has just one count. The chain carries TRBV7-3 and TRBJ2-6, with 7 positions matching TRBD1. Per germline, CDR1 SGHTA and CDR2 FQGTGA. This CDR3 spans 15 amino acids. Germline trimming cut 5 bases from V and 1 base from J; bases unmatched to any gene: 2. The CDR3 coding sequence is TGTGCCAGCAGCCGACAGGGTTCTGGGGCCAACGTCCTGACTTTC. The encoded protein is CASSRQGSGANVLTF.

This clone was seen only a few times. J is TRBJ1-2 and V is TRBV5-1; TRBD1 agrees at 7 bases. This CDR3 spans 13 amino acids. Trimming at V came to 3 bases and at J to 2 bases, leaving 1 base not matched to a gene. CDR1 SGHRS and CDR2 YFSETQ come from the germline V gene. For the CDR3, the DNA is TGCGCCAGCAGCTCGACAGGGAACTATGGCTACACCTTC. Protein product: CASSSTGNYGYTF.

This clone was observed a few times. This chain joins TRBV27 and TRBJ2-1; D possibly corresponds to TRBD1 (6 bases). V was trimmed by 3 bases and J by 5 bases, leaving 8 bases between them. Germline assignment: CDR1 MNHEY and CDR2 SMNVEV (reference sequence). The CDR3 runs 13 residues. CDR3 DNA sequence: TGTGCCAGCAGTTTTTACAGGGACAATGAGCAGTTCTTC. As protein: CASSFYRDNEQFF.

V and J are TRBV5-1 and TRBJ1-5; D might be TRBD1 (5 bases). The CDR3 totals 14 residues. Trimming pared 4 bases from V and 5 bases from J, leaving 13 bases between. Germline-derived CDR1 and CDR2 are SGHRS and YFSETQ. The DNA of the CDR3 is TGCGCCAGCAGCATGGCAGGGTTGGATCAGCCCCAGCATTTT. Amino acid sequence: CASSMAGLDQPQHF. The full variable domain, with the rest looked up from reference TRBV5-1 and TRBJ1-5, is KAGVTQTPRYLIKTRGQQVTLSCSPISGHRSVSWYQQTPGQGLQFLFEYFSETQRNKGNFPGRFSGRQFSNSRSEMNVSTLELGDSALYLCASSMAGLDQPQHFGDGTRLSIL.

The chain is built from TRBV28 and TRBJ2-3; the match to TRBD2 covers 11 bases. The V gene end was trimmed by 2 bases and the J gene end by 5 bases; junction bases not matched to a gene: 9. Germline V gene data show CDR1 as MDHEN and CDR2 as SYDVKM. The CDR3 length is 17 residues. This CDR3 is CASSLGSGRAWGDTQYF. The DNA of the CDR3 is TGTGCCAGCAGTTTAGGTAGCGGGAGGGCCTGGGGAGATACGCAGTATTTT.

The gene calls are TRBV5-4 and TRBJ2-7; no clear D gene. The CDR3 loop spans 13 amino acids. Trimming removed 3 bases from V and 0 bases from J, with 7 bases in between. In germline, CDR1 is SGHNT, CDR2 YYREEE (reference sequence). The CDR3 loop is CASSSGPSYEQYF. DNA for the CDR3: TGTGCCAGCAGCTCCGGTCCCTCCTACGAGCAGTACTTC.

CDR3 sequence (DNA): TGTGCCAGCAGCCACCGACTAGCGGGAGGGCACTACGAGCAGTACTTC. It specifies CASSHRLAGGHYEQYF. This rearrangement joins TRBV7-8 to TRBJ2-7; 14 bases line up with TRBD2. With 5 bases clipped from V and 3 bases from J, the junction kept 6 bases outside the gene matches. Germline V gene data show CDR1 as SGHVS and CDR2 as FQNEAQ. This CDR3 is 16 amino acids long. Full variable domain (outside the CDR3, taken from reference TRBV7-8 and TRBJ2-7): GAGVSQSPRYKVAKRGQDVALRCDPISGHVSLFWYQQALGQGPEFLTYFQNEAQLDKSGLPSDRFFAERPEGSVSTLKIQRTQQEDSAVYLCASSHRLAGGHYEQYFGPGTRLTVT.

The CDR3 sequence: CASPGTPNSPLHF. The CDR3, as DNA: TGTGCCAGCCCCGGGACTCCTAATTCACCCCTCCACTTT. The chain has TRBV2 and TRBJ1-6, with a weak D call TRBD1 (5 bases). V dropped 8 bases and J dropped 6 bases, with 11 bases sitting between them. CDR3 length: 13 amino acids. Germline V gives CDR1 SNHLY, CDR2 FYNNEI.

The J gene is TRBJ2-3, the V gene TRBV4-3; D may be TRBD2 (6 bases). Germline CDR1 is LGHNA and CDR2 is YSLEER. The V end lost 1 base, the J end lost 2 bases, and 16 bases lay between the germline ends. This CDR3 region has 17 residues. The CDR3: CASSQVGTSWITDTQYF. For the CDR3, the DNA is TGCGCCAGCAGCCAAGTTGGAACTAGCTGGATCACAGATACGCAGTATTTT.

This clone was detected only once. V gene TRBV6-5 combines with J gene TRBJ1-1, with D possibly matching TRBD1 (6 bases). Germline CDR1 reads MNHEY; CDR2 reads SVGAGI. V was pared by 0 bases and J by 5 bases, with 16 bases between. CDR3 size: 16 residues. The CDR3 region has the DNA TGTGCCAGCAGTTACTCGATGGGAGGGGGAGAAACTGAAGCTTTCTTT. It codes for CASSYSMGGGETEAFF.

The chain has TRBV12-3 or TRBV12-4 and TRBJ1-4, with a possible D match to TRBD1 (6 bases). The V gene lost 6 bases and the J gene lost 13 bases, with 18 bases spanning the gap. The CDR3 loop spans 13 amino acids. DNA for the CDR3: TGTGCCAGCAGAGGACAGCCGATAGGAGGACTGTTTTTT. This encodes CASRGQPIGGLFF.

The CDR3 bases are TGTGCCATCACCCCACAGGCGAACACCGGGGAGCTGTTTTTT. Translated, it gives CAITPQANTGELFF. The chain is built from TRBV10-3 and TRBJ2-2; D perhaps matches TRBD1 (5 bases). V lost 7 bases to trimming and J lost 0 bases, with 9 bases between them. This CDR3 has 14 residues. Germline CDR1 and CDR2: ENHRY and SYGVKD.

The chain carries TRBV27 and TRBJ1-2; 8 nucleotides match TRBD1. This CDR3 region has 14 residues. The germline V gene has CDR1 MNHEY and CDR2 SMNVEV (reference sequence). V shed 2 bases and J 6 bases; nucleotides not matched to a gene: 5. In DNA form, the CDR3 reads TGTGCCAGCAGTTTAAGGGAGACAGGGGATGGCTACACCTTC. Protein product: CASSLRETGDGYTF.

CDR3 residues: CASSQGTVNEQFF. CDR3 DNA: TGCGCCAGCAGCCAAGGGACAGTCAATGAGCAGTTCTTC. V usage is TRBV5-1 and J usage is TRBJ2-1; 7 positions agree with TRBD1. The CDR3 is 13 residues long. Unmatched junction bases numbered 4, after V lost 4 bases and J lost 6 bases. CDR1 SGHRS and CDR2 YFSETQ come from the germline V gene.

The chain has TRBV7-8 and TRBJ2-4, with 9 bases lining up with TRBD2. Germline V CDR1 and CDR2: SGHVS, FQNEAQ. The V and J ends lost 0 bases and 0 bases, in that order; junction bases with no gene match: 18. The CDR3 runs to 22 residues. In DNA form, the CDR3 reads TGTGCCAGCAGCTTAGCAAACGGAAATAGCGGGAGTTGGGGGTTAGCCAAAAACATTCAGTACTTC. Its translation is CASSLANGNSGSWGLAKNIQYF.

The gene calls are TRBV7-8 and TRBJ2-7; 8 bases match TRBD2. CDR1 is SGHVS and CDR2 is FQNEAQ in the germline V gene. After removal of 0 bases from V and 2 bases from J, the junction contained 6 bases not matched to a gene. There are 16 residues in the CDR3. For the CDR3, the DNA is TGTGCCAGCAGCTTAGCGCTTCGGGGGGGACCCTACGAGCAGTACTTC. This codes for CASSLALRGGPYEQYF. Full variable domain (rest looked up from reference TRBV7-8 and TRBJ2-7): GAGVSQSPRYKVAKRGQDVALRCDPISGHVSLFWYQQALGQGPEFLTYFQNEAQLDKSGLPSDRFFAERPEGSVSTLKIQRTQQEDSAVYLCASSLALRGGPYEQYFGPGTRLTVT.

The chain uses TRBV5-6 and TRBJ1-2; D remains ambiguous. The CDR3 extends over 13 amino acids. V dropped 0 bases and J dropped 8 bases, with 11 bases sitting between them. Germline CDR1 reads SGHDT; CDR2 reads YYEEEE. The CDR3 nucleotides are TGTGCCAGCAGCTTGGTTCCAGGAAACGGCTACACCTTC. Encoded protein: CASSLVPGNGYTF.

This clone was detected a few times. The rearrangement joins TRBV5-4 to TRBJ2-7; 9 bases are shared with TRBD2. V trimming: 1 base; J trimming: 4 bases; junction bases outside the gene matches: 9. This CDR3 comprises 16 residues. Germline CDR1 SGHNT, CDR2 YYREEE (reference sequence). As DNA, the CDR3 is TGTGCCAGCAGCTTGAAAGGTAGCGGGAGTAGGTACGAGCAGTACTTC. It is translated as CASSLKGSGSRYEQYF.